One sample yielded the 9 T cell receptor beta chains listed below, sequenced in a study of cytomegalovirus exposure and HLA in healthy donors. The primer mix had 60 Vbeta and 13 Jbeta primers. Sequenced by immunoSEQ multiplex PCR; TCRdb stores in-frame clones only, minus some. The sample holds more than 200,000 clones. Input material: PBMCs. These receptors came from a woman in her thirties in good health and CMV-seropositive.

The chain is built from TRBV9 and TRBJ2-1, with 7 bases aligning to TRBD2. This CDR3 region has 17 residues. With 0 bases clipped from V and 2 bases from J, the junction kept 8 bases outside the gene matches. CDR1 SGDLS and CDR2 YYNGEE come from the germline V gene. In nucleotides, the CDR3 is TGTGCCAGCAGCGTAGGAGGATGGCGGGAGACCTACAATGAGCAGTTCTTC. Translating it yields CASSVGGWRETYNEQFF.

The V call is TRBV28, the J call TRBJ1-5; D is unresolved. Germline V gene data show CDR1 as MDHEN and CDR2 as SYDVKM. The CDR3 covers 12 residues. V was trimmed by 6 bases and J by 6 bases, leaving 9 bases between them. In nucleotides, the CDR3 is TGTGCCAGCAGCCTCGTGTTTCAGCCCCAGCATTTT. This encodes CASSLVFQPQHF. The full variable domain, with the rest looked up from reference TRBV28 and TRBJ1-5, is DVKVTQSSRYLVKRTGEKVFLECVQDMDHENMFWYRQDPGLGLRLIYFSYDVKMKEKGDIPEGYSVSREKKERFSLILESASTNQTSMYLCASSLVFQPQHFGDGTRLSIL.

The chain carries TRBV18 and TRBJ1-1; D not resolved. Germline CDR1 KGHSH, CDR2 LQKENI. The CDR3 length is 13 residues. Trimming took off 4 bases at V and 10 bases at J, with 16 bases between the two ends. CDR3 DNA: TGTGCCAGCTCACATAGCGAGGGAGAAAGAGCTTTCTTT. Its protein is CASSHSEGERAFF. Full variable domain (rest looked up from reference TRBV18 and TRBJ1-1): NAGVMQNPRHLVRRRGQEARLRCSPMKGHSHVYWYRQLPEEGLKFMVYLQKENIIDESGMPKERFSAEFPKEGPSILRIQQVVRGDSAAYFCASSHSEGERAFFGQGTRLTVV.

The J gene is TRBJ1-1, the V gene TRBV11-2; D gene unclear. Per germline, CDR1 SGHAT and CDR2 FQNNGV. The V gene lost 3 bases and the J gene lost 4 bases, with 9 bases spanning the gap. This CDR3 is 13 amino acids long. The CDR3 DNA reads as TGTGCCAGCAGCTTTTCGGTGTCCACTGAAGCTTTCTTT. Protein product: CASSFSVSTEAFF.

V is TRBV18 and J is TRBJ2-1; perhaps TRBD2 as D (6 bases). The ends were cut back, 3 bases at V and 0 bases at J, with 9 bases in the middle. Germline-derived CDR1 and CDR2 are KGHSH and LQKENI. The CDR3 is made up of 15 amino acids. For the CDR3, the DNA is TGTGCCAGCTCACCGTCGACTAGCTCCTACAATGAGCAGTTCTTC. Amino acids: CASSPSTSSYNEQFF.

CDR3 protein: CASSVAPRSYEQYF. The DNA of the CDR3 is TGTGCCAGCAGTGTCGCACCCAGGTCGTACGAGCAGTACTTC. The V call is TRBV2, the J call TRBJ2-7; D remains unclear. The V gene lost 4 bases and the J gene lost 4 bases, with 14 bases spanning the gap. Germline CDR1 SNHLY, CDR2 FYNNEI. This CDR3 region has 14 residues.

The V call is TRBV5-5, the J call TRBJ2-5, with 8 bases identical to TRBD1. Unmatched junction bases numbered 11, after V lost 3 bases and J lost 4 bases. The length of the CDR3 is 16 residues. Looked up from germline, CDR1 is SGHKS and CDR2 is YYEKEE (reference sequence). The CDR3 sequence is CASSSGGTPTTETQYF. The CDR3, as DNA: TGTGCCAGCAGCTCAGGGGGCACCCCCACCACAGAGACCCAGTACTTC.

The chain recombines TRBV19 with TRBJ1-6; D not resolved. V was clipped by 7 bases and J by 7 bases, with 8 bases between them. In germline, CDR1 is LNHDA, CDR2 SQIVND (reference sequence). The CDR3 loop spans 12 amino acids. The CDR3 protein is CASNLGNSPLHF. As DNA, the CDR3 is TGTGCCAGTAATCTCGGGAATTCACCCCTCCACTTT.

The rearrangement joins TRBV7-2 to TRBJ2-1, with a possible D match to TRBD2 (5 bases). CDR1 and CDR2 (germline): SGHTA, FQGNSA. This CDR3 spans 17 amino acids. Trimming left V 3 bases short and J 2 bases short, with 17 bases between. The CDR3 DNA reads TGTGCCAGCAGCTTTAACTTGGGCGGGCTCACCTACAATGAGCAGTTCTTC. Translation gives CASSFNLGGLTYNEQFF.